This entry lists 26 T cell receptor beta chains sequenced from one sample in a study of beta chain features in type 1 diabetes (dated by TCRdb to the late 2010s). The library came from the immunoSEQ multiplex PCR assay. The entire amount of isolated RNA was reverse transcribed using the High Capacity cDNA Reverse Transcription Kit, so the sequenced TCRB transcripts were expressed ones. Here the immuneACCESS table is served through TCRdb, limited to in-frame sequences with V and J called. Missing clones are a known gap in these copies; in checked studies unresolved V genes cover under half, and the rest lacks a known reason. The sample table shows hundreds of thousands of clones, and around 15% are seen once. The top ten clones comprise about 0.086% of the sample. The sample was naive CD4+ T cells from blood. What this sample's cell subset or site label stands for: true naive CD4+ T cells. The receptors shown here come from a man aged 18 to 35 in good health.

This clone has a handful of counts. The rearrangement joins TRBV7-8 to TRBJ2-1; D is undetermined. Trimming removed 1 base from V and 14 bases from J, with 6 bases in between. This CDR3 is 10 amino acids long. CDR1 is SGHVS and CDR2 is FQNEAQ in the germline V gene. The chain's CDR3 is CASSLVVKFF. DNA for the CDR3: TGTGCCAGCAGCTTAGTGGTGAAGTTCTTC. Supplemented by reference TRBV7-8 and TRBJ2-1, the full variable domain reads GAGVSQSPRYKVAKRGQDVALRCDPISGHVSLFWYQQALGQGPEFLTYFQNEAQLDKSGLPSDRFFAERPEGSVSTLKIQRTQQEDSAVYLCASSLVVKFFGPGTRLTVL.

V and J are TRBV5-4 and TRBJ1-2; unclear D gene. V shed 4 bases and J shed 4 bases, with 11 bases lying between them. CDR1 is SGHNT, CDR2 YYREEE, per germline (reference sequence). CDR3 size: 13 residues. The CDR3 region is CASSSTLSYGYTF. The CDR3 nucleotides read TGTGCCAGCAGCAGTACCCTCAGCTATGGCTACACCTTC.

There are a few counts of this clone. The CDR3: CASNVLSRLAGGNTGELFF. DNA of the CDR3: TGTGCCAGCAACGTACTGTCTCGGCTAGCGGGAGGGAACACCGGGGAGCTGTTTTTT. The chain is built from TRBV5-6 and TRBJ2-2; 11 bases agree with TRBD2. V shed 6 bases and J 1 base; nucleotides not matched to a gene: 14. CDR1 and CDR2 from the germline V gene are SGHDT and YYEEEE. This CDR3 has 19 residues.

This clone came up a few times. The CDR3 DNA sequence: TGTGCTAGTGGGATAGGGACACTTGAAGCTTTCTTT. Translating gives CASGIGTLEAFF. This chain links TRBV12-5 with TRBJ1-1; tentatively, D is TRBD1 (6 bases). Trimming took 6 bases from V and 7 from J, leaving 12 bases between them. Germline loops: CDR1 LGHNT, CDR2 FRNRAP. This CDR3 spans 12 amino acids.

The table lists this clone with a few counts. The chain combines TRBV18 with TRBJ2-1; 10 bases agree with TRBD2. CDR1 is KGHSH, CDR2 LQKENI, per germline. Unmatched junction bases numbered 6, after V lost 3 bases and J lost 7 bases. This CDR3 has 15 residues. In nucleotides, the CDR3 is TGTGCCAGCTCACCCCTAGCGGGAGTTACAAATGAGCAGTTCTTC. Translation gives CASSPLAGVTNEQFF.

The V gene is TRBV18, the J gene TRBJ1-1; no clear D gene. Germline V lookup: CDR1 KGHSH, CDR2 LQKENI. V was pared by 0 bases and J by 2 bases, with 10 bases between. The CDR3 totals 15 residues. The CDR3 spells CASSPPTGTNTEAFF. Here the CDR3 DNA reads TGTGCCAGCTCACCACCGACCGGAACCAACACTGAAGCTTTCTTT.

This clone has only a few counts. V gene TRBV6-6 combines with J gene TRBJ2-7; D remains ambiguous. Per the germline V gene, CDR1 is MNHNY and CDR2 is SVGAGI (reference sequence). This CDR3 region has 16 residues. Trimming removed 6 bases at V and 3 bases at J, with 21 bases between. The CDR3 sequence: CASRRQGIPGYYEQYF. CDR3 in DNA: TGTGCCAGCAGACGACAAGGTATTCCAGGATACTACGAGCAGTACTTC.

Only a few counts were recorded for this clone. The rearrangement uses TRBV2 and TRBJ2-2; D could derive from TRBD1 or TRBD2 (5 bases each). This CDR3 is built from 14 residues. Germline lookup yields CDR1 SNHLY and CDR2 FYNNEI. V lost 7 bases to trimming and J lost 7 bases, with 16 bases between them. The CDR3 loop is CASMGRRYGGELFF. Written as DNA, the CDR3 is TGTGCCAGCATGGGACGGAGGTACGGCGGGGAGCTGTTTTTT.

The chain is built from TRBV7-9 and TRBJ1-6; D gene uncertain. The V end was cut by 7 bases, the J end by 9 bases, with 10 bases between. The CDR3 spans 12 residues. Germline-derived CDR1 and CDR2 are SEHNR and FQNEAQ (reference sequence). The CDR3, as DNA: TGTGCCAGCAACACCCTAAGTTCACCCCTCCACTTT. This gives the protein CASNTLSSPLHF.

The V gene is TRBV28, the J gene TRBJ1-1; 9 bases are shared with TRBD1. The germline V gene encodes CDR1 MDHEN and CDR2 SYDVKM. The CDR3 consists of 15 residues. The V and J ends lost 5 bases and 0 bases, in that order; junction bases with no gene match: 4. The CDR3 bases are TGTGCCAGCAGTCTGACAGGGGGAATGAACACTGAAGCTTTCTTT. Translating gives CASSLTGGMNTEAFF. Together with reference TRBV28 and TRBJ1-1, the CDR3 gives the full variable domain: DVKVTQSSRYLVKRTGEKVFLECVQDMDHENMFWYRQDPGLGLRLIYFSYDVKMKEKGDIPEGYSVSREKKERFSLILESASTNQTSMYLCASSLTGGMNTEAFFGQGTRLTVV.

The chain combines TRBV4-2 with TRBJ1-3, with D hard to call. V was cut by 0 bases and J by 0 bases, with 12 bases left in between. The CDR3 sequence is 17 residues long. The germline gives CDR1 LGHNA, CDR2 YNFKEQ. CDR3 nucleotides: TGTGCCAGCAGCCAAGATCTATGGCGACTCTCTGGAAACACCATATATTTT. It yields the protein CASSQDLWRLSGNTIYF.

J is TRBJ2-5 and V is TRBV10-3; D possibly corresponds to TRBD2 (7 bases). The ends were cut back, 4 bases at V and 5 bases at J, with 11 bases in the middle. The CDR3 extends over 13 amino acids. Germline V gene lookup returns CDR1 ENHRY and CDR2 SYGVKD. CDR3 loop: CAISVGRGETQYF. DNA for the CDR3: TGTGCCATCAGTGTGGGGAGGGGGGAGACCCAGTACTTC.

Turning to this clone: This sample also contains other DNA sequences that code for the same CDR3. The chain links TRBV5-1 to TRBJ1-5; possible D gene TRBD1, 5 bases. V lost 0 bases and J lost 0, with 7 bases in between. There are 15 residues in the CDR3. Germline CDR1 reads SGHRS; CDR2 reads YFSETQ. The CDR3 region has the DNA TGCGCCAGCAGCTTGGAGGGGTATAGCAATCAGCCCCAGCATTTT. It specifies CASSLEGYSNQPQHF.

The chain combines TRBV28 with TRBJ1-2, with a possible D match to TRBD1 (5 bases). Trimming removed 5 bases from V and 5 bases from J, with 15 bases in between. The CDR3 runs to 14 residues. CDR1 MDHEN and CDR2 SYDVKM come from the germline V gene. The CDR3 here is CASSTPGRGYGYTF. CDR3 bases: TGTGCCAGCAGTACCCCGGGGAGGGGATATGGCTACACCTTC.

This rearrangement joins TRBV5-4 to TRBJ2-1; TRBD1 is a possible D gene (6 bases). In germline, CDR1 is SGHNT, CDR2 YYREEE (reference sequence). Trimming stripped 4 bases from V and 4 bases from J, with 15 bases between. There are 15 residues in the CDR3. CDR3 coding DNA: TGTGCCAGCAGCAGAGACAGGTTGACTTACAATGAGCAGTTCTTC. Protein sequence: CASSRDRLTYNEQFF.

J is TRBJ1-3 and V is TRBV30; 9 bases agree with TRBD1. Germline CDR1 and CDR2: GTSNPN and SVGIG (reference sequence). With V trimmed by 2 bases and J by 8 bases, 7 bases remained unmatched. CDR3 length: 14 amino acids. In DNA, the CDR3 is TGTGCCTGGAGTTGGGACAGGGAGAGGCACACCATATATTTT. Translation gives CAWSWDRERHTIYF.

Regarding this clone: A much larger clonotype is one base distant, so this may be a read error. V and J are TRBV7-3 and TRBJ2-7; 9 positions match TRBD1. After removal of 2 bases from V and 3 bases from J, the junction contained 2 bases not matched to a gene. The germline V gene encodes CDR1 SGHTA and CDR2 FQGTGA. The CDR3 is made up of 14 amino acids. The CDR3 loop is CASSLAGQGYEQYF. In nucleotides, the CDR3 is TGTGCCAGCAGCTTAGCGGGACAGGGCTACGAGCAGTACTTC.

V gene TRBV10-3 combines with J gene TRBJ2-7; 10 bases fit TRBD2. The V and J ends lost 6 bases and 1 base, in that order; junction bases with no gene match: 9. Germline lookup yields CDR1 ENHRY and CDR2 SYGVKD. The CDR3 runs to 16 residues. The CDR3 sequence: CAIRFSLAGVSYEQYF. CDR3 bases: TGTGCCATCAGATTTAGCCTAGCGGGAGTTTCCTACGAGCAGTACTTC.

The table lists this clone with a few counts. This rearrangement joins TRBV9 to TRBJ2-7; 11 bases align to TRBD2. The CDR3 runs to 16 residues. Germline CDR1 and CDR2: SGDLS and YYNGEE. V gave up 0 bases and J gave up 1 base; unmatched junction bases: 3. As DNA, the CDR3 is TGTGCCAGCAGCGTAGATCCTAGCGGGAGGTCCTACGAGCAGTACTTC. It is translated as CASSVDPSGRSYEQYF. The variable domain in full, completed from reference TRBV9 and TRBJ2-7, reads DSGVTQTPKHLITATGQRVTLRCSPRSGDLSVYWYQQSLDQGLQFLIQYYNGEERAKGNILERFSAQQFPDLHSELNLSSLELGDSALYFCASSVDPSGRSYEQYFGPGTRLTVT.

This clone was recorded a few times. The genes are TRBV5-4 and TRBJ1-6; a weak D match, TRBD1 (5 bases). Between the trimmed V and J ends, which lost 3 bases and 8 bases, there was a span of 18 bases. CDR3 length: 16 amino acids. Germline lookup yields CDR1 SGHNT and CDR2 YYREEE (reference sequence). The CDR3 loop is CASSSGGGRSDSPLHF. For the CDR3, the DNA is TGTGCCAGCAGCTCTGGCGGGGGGAGGTCGGATTCACCCCTCCACTTT.

The chain recombines TRBV6-4 with TRBJ1-5, with D unclear. Germline CDR1 is MRHNA and CDR2 is SNTAGT. V dropped 7 bases and J dropped 6 bases, with 4 bases sitting between them. The CDR3 consists of 10 residues. The DNA for the CDR3 is TGTGCCAGCATTGTTCAGCCCCAGCATTTT. It is translated as CASIVQPQHF.

This clone was observed a handful of times. This chain connects TRBV27 to TRBJ2-5; 8 bases line up with TRBD2. CDR1 is MNHEY and CDR2 is SMNVEV in the germline V gene (reference sequence). Germline trimming cut 7 bases from V and 3 bases from J; bases unmatched to any gene: 16. This CDR3 region has 17 residues. The CDR3 loop is CASNPGATGGPEETQYF. CDR3 coding DNA: TGTGCCAGCAACCCCGGGGCCACGGGGGGGCCTGAAGAGACCCAGTACTTC.

The rearrangement links TRBV9 to TRBJ2-1, with 9 bases aligning to TRBD2. The CDR3 is made up of 14 amino acids. V dropped 3 bases and J dropped 8; count of bases not matched to a gene: 6. The germline CDR1 and CDR2 sequences are SGDLS and YYNGEE. CDR3 DNA sequence: TGTGCCAGCAGCGGGATAGCGGGAGCACATGAGCAGTTCTTC. It yields the protein CASSGIAGAHEQFF.

This clone has a handful of counts. V gene TRBV28 combines with J gene TRBJ1-2; no clear D. This CDR3 is 13 amino acids long. The germline V gene has CDR1 MDHEN and CDR2 SYDVKM. The V and J ends lost 2 bases and 3 bases respectively, with 7 bases between them. The CDR3 protein is CASSLIAYYGYTF. The CDR3 DNA is TGTGCCAGCAGTTTAATTGCATACTATGGCTACACCTTC.

The table lists this clone with a few counts. V and J are TRBV27 and TRBJ1-1; D perhaps matches TRBD1 (5 bases). The CDR3 has 18 amino acids. The germline CDR1 and CDR2 sequences are MNHEY and SMNVEV (reference sequence). Trimming stripped 5 bases from V and 1 base from J, with 23 bases between. CDR3 DNA: TGTGCCAGCAGTCCCGGGGCAGGAGGTCTAAAACGGAACACTGAAGCTTTCTTT. It is translated as CASSPGAGGLKRNTEAFF.

This chain connects TRBV6-1 to TRBJ2-7; D is possibly TRBD1 or TRBD2 (6 bases each). In germline, CDR1 is MNHNS, CDR2 SASEGT. Between the trimmed V and J ends, which lost 6 bases and 3 bases, there was a span of 15 bases. CDR3 length: 14 amino acids. The DNA of the CDR3 is TGTGCCAGCAGACAGGGAGGTGGGGACTACGAGCAGTACTTC. Amino acid sequence: CASRQGGGDYEQYF.